This T cell receptor beta chain was sequenced in a study of cytomegalovirus exposure and HLA in healthy donors (dated by TCRdb to 2016 to 2017). With regard to the full study: In an earlier analysis of roughly 590 of the donors, approximately 300 Gb of sequence data and about 110 million unique TCR beta sequences from 150 million to 200 million T cells were reported. The genetic ancestry cluster associated with self-reported Caucasian donors included 65% to 90% of the roughly 380 genotyped donors. Alongside the repertoire data, information on donor age, sex, ethnicity and CMV serostatus was compiled. In an earlier analysis of 587 of the donors, high-throughput TCR beta sequencing was used to judge whether each TCR beta V gene segment behaved as functional or pseudogenic. Along with the roughly 610-subject first cohort, a separate validation cohort of over a hundred different subjects was used. To predict cytomegalovirus infection status, the study brought together high-throughput TCR immunosequencing, statistical association of individual TCRs with disease status, and machine learning. In a later genetic analysis, genome-wide SNP genotypes for about 60% of the 666 donors were used, and that subset was treated as a discovery cohort. Typing coverage varied by locus: about 629-630 donors for A, B, C, DRB1 and DQB1; 500 to 550 for DQA1; more than 600 for DPA1; roughly 470 for DPB1. The study was designed to test whether signatures of past pathogen exposure could be identified by cataloging public T cell receptors. Roughly 300 gigabases of sequencing data and 70 million to 95 million unique TCR sequences made up an early release that covered 500 to 650 HLA-typed donors. A later analysis re-examined previously published TCR beta repertoires from several hundred donors and added high-resolution HLA genotyping to investigate patterns of TCR occurrence. All discovery cohort repertoires had been generated on a single sequencing platform. In the later analysis, no new phenotypic data were used to find candidate immune exposures; instead, reliance was placed on TCR beta sequences and their occurrence across donors. Both class I and class II loci were covered by HLA typing, at four-digit resolution. Using immunosequencing, the study profiled T cell repertoires from about 610 subjects and related those repertoires to cytomegalovirus serostatus. Across approximately 400 genotyped donors of the cohort, an average of about 240,000 unique TCR beta nucleotide sequences per donor were sequenced, and roughly 20% of those sequences were non-productive. Because of strong linkage in the cohort, four to six DR-DQ haplotypes were treated as single units for association and clustering. Study-wide conclusions, independent of this receptor: In vitro tests confirmed that a few of the cytomegalovirus-associated TCR beta chains recognize cytomegalovirus antigens. Because counts were too low, approximately 18 rarely observed V segments, including chromosome 9 orphons, were excluded from the earlier analysis of under 650 of the donors. A later genetic analysis associated a missense DCLRE1C variant with V-gene and J-gene trimming of TCR beta chains, and an independent cohort replicated the association. In a later analysis, several top co-occurrence clusters were reported to appear linked to parvovirus B19, influenza, CMV and Epstein-Barr virus. Because HLA typing was missing for some donors at each locus, association tests included only the typed subset. According to the authors, the approach could potentially be generalized to other disease states and immunological phenotypes. A further reported finding was that TCR beta sequences accurately predicted the HLA-A and HLA-B alleles for most subjects in the first cohort. A later analysis found that TCR association rates varied across HLA loci, with DRB1 alleles showing the most associated TCRs and HLA-C alleles the fewest. In a later analysis, HLA-associated TCR beta chains showed more clonal expansion and lower generation probabilities than non-associated chains that were equally common. CMV serostatus was the only immune exposure information available for the cohort. A group of highly shared sequence variants was considered likely to be a technical artifact of the sequencing pipeline. The study gave a list of 150 to 200 TCR beta chains associated with cytomegalovirus. At a false discovery rate of 0.05, a later analysis linked some 17,000 TCR beta sequences to specific HLA alleles. Compared with the roughly 670-donor mean, donors in an Asian-associated ancestry cluster had fewer N-insertions in productive TCRs, according to a later genetic analysis. Correlated functional status among segregating V segments might reflect linkage disequilibrium, but an unknown experimental factor could not be ruled out. Broadly in line with IMGT annotations, most TCR beta V segments showed up in productive rearrangements about 87% or about 30% of the time in an earlier analysis of roughly 590 of the donors. Roughly uniform sequencing depth across donors was assumed in presence/absence analyses, although this assumption may not hold. According to a later analysis, most CMV-associated TCR beta chains appeared to be HLA-restricted, and the HLA associations seemed to be driven largely by CMV exposure. When HLA alleles, especially DR and DQ, strongly co-occurred, attributing TCR associations to individual alleles was difficult. Only TCR beta chains were sequenced in this cohort, and the absence of alpha or paired-chain data limited detectable features. Because the 87-base-pair reads could not distinguish some IMGT-functional V segments, including TRBV6-2 and TRBV6-3, those segments were excluded. The classifier was reported to diagnose cytomegalovirus status with high specificity and sensitivity in both the original and validation cohorts. Most TCR sequences were observed very rarely across donors, whereas some public TCRs were present in many individuals.

In total, roughly 710 healthy bone marrow donors made up the cohort. At the time of sampling, every cohort member was nominally healthy, though immune exposures that went unrecorded were likely present. The donor was CMV seronegative and was included in the group of 352 seronegative cohort members. A peripheral blood sample was provided by each donor, and peripheral blood mononuclear cells were used for TCR beta sequencing. The Qiagen DNeasy Blood Extraction Kit was used to extract genomic DNA from the blood cell samples. As for this clone: Its cognate antigen has yet to be identified. There are no base qualities to consult, and no much larger clone falls within one base.

The protocol used for the library was the immunoSEQ multiplex PCR assay. A mixture of 60 forward primers for TCR Vbeta segments and 13 reverse primers for TCR Jbeta segments was used in the multiplex PCR. The CDR3 region of rearranged TCR beta genes was amplified from genomic DNA by a multiplex PCR assay. The amplified TCR beta libraries were sequenced on the Illumina HiSeq System as 87-base-pair reads. Per the original workflow: In a later analysis, 80 million or so unique TCR beta chains were counted across the 500 to 850 repertoires, and about 9.9 million of these chains were shared by at least two donors. A nearest-neighbor algorithm error-corrected the raw reads and collapsed the reads into unique sequences, merging closely related sequences to remove PCR and sequencing errors. Alignment of CDR3 sequences to IMGT reference sequences was used to assign V, D and J gene segments. Each retained sequence needed at least a six-nucleotide match to both a V gene segment and a J gene segment. Rearrangements were called productive when the CDR3 lacked stop codons and stayed in frame with V and J; all others were non-productive. Following IMGT convention, CDR3 was defined as the stretch from the second conserved V-encoded cysteine to the conserved J-encoded phenylalanine. In an earlier analysis of roughly 580 of the donors, sequences lacking an unambiguous match to a single V gene segment were excluded. An earlier analysis of fewer than 650 of the donors classified V segments as functional when productive rearrangements were above 56.7% and as segregating when the standard deviation between donors was above 5%. A statistical classification framework was built for diagnosing cytomegalovirus status from the catalog of TCR beta chain sequences. A later analysis assigned V and J genes by comparing TCR nucleotide sequences with IMGT/GENE-DB human TR gene sequences. The TCRdist pipeline was used in a later analysis to assign CDR3 sequences and most-parsimonious VDJ recombination scenarios. In a later analysis, every TCR beta chain was defined by the combination of its CDR3 amino acid sequence and its V-gene family, and reads without a unique V-gene family were dropped. In a later analysis, several hundred highly shared, low-generation-probability nucleotide sequences were removed to address suspected cross-contamination and a sequencing artifact. A later analysis calculated a clonal expansion index for each public chain from normalized within-repertoire ranks of inferred template counts. A later analysis computed generation probabilities with a VDJ recombination model fitted to out-of-frame rearrangements, and checked the results against IGoR. In a later analysis, TCR-TCR, TCR-HLA and TCR-CMV co-occurrence was scored with hypergeometric tests, and a repertoire-size bias correction was applied to TCR pairs. To estimate false discovery rates, a later analysis permuted the HLA or CMV assignments 20 times. In a later analysis, co-occurring TCRs were grouped using DBSCAN, and TCRdist sequence similarity was added for clustering within HLA-allele-positive subsets. Repertoires with fewer than 30,000 or more than 120,000 public chains, plus five repertoires with anomalous nucleotide sharing, were excluded from co-occurrence clustering. TCRdb re-hosts the immuneACCESS table, in-frame sequences only. Its copies lack some clones; in the studies checked, an unresolved V gene accounts for under half of them, and the cause for the rest is not known. V and J calls and clone size come straight from that table; D and trimming were deduced from the DNA. The sample contains about 120,000 clones, roughly four fifths of them found a single time. The ten most abundant clones make up 1.5% of the sample.

V is cut back by 4 bases and J by 7 bases, with 7 bases in the junction unmatched. The CDR1 and CDR2 encoded by the germline V gene are SNHLY and FYNNEI. The CDR3 runs 15 residues from the cysteine to the phenylalanine. CDR3 DNA only is kept here, 45 bases in frame from base 1. The sample was PBMCs. The TCR originated in a woman under 30 in good health and CMV-seronegative. The chain links TRBV2 with TRBJ1-6, and 7 junctional nucleotides match TRBD1. The CDR3 region: CASSGQGTENSPLHF. The nucleotide sequence reads as follows: TGTGCCAGCAGTGGGCAAGGGACAGAGAATTCACCCCTCCACTTT.